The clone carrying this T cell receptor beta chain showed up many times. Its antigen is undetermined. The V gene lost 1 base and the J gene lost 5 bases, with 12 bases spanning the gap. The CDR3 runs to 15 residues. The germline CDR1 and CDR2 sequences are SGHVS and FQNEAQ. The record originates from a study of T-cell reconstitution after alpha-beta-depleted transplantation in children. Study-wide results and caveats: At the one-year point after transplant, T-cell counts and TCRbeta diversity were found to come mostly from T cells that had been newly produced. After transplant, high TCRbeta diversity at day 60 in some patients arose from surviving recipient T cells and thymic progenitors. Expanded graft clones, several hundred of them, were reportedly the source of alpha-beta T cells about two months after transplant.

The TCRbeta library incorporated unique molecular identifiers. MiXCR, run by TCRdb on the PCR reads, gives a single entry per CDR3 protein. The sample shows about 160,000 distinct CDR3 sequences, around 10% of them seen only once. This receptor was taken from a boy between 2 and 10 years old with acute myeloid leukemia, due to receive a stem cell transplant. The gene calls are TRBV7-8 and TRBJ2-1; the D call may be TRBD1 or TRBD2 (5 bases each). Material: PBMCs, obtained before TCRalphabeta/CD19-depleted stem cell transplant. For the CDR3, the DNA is TGTGCCAGCAGCTTAGTTGGGGGATCAAACAATGAGCAGTTCTTC. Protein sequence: CASSLVGGSNNEQFF. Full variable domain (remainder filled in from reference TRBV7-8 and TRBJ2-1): GAGVSQSPRYKVAKRGQDVALRCDPISGHVSLFWYQQALGQGPEFLTYFQNEAQLDKSGLPSDRFFAERPEGSVSTLKIQRTQQEDSAVYLCASSLVGGSNNEQFFGPGTRLTVL.